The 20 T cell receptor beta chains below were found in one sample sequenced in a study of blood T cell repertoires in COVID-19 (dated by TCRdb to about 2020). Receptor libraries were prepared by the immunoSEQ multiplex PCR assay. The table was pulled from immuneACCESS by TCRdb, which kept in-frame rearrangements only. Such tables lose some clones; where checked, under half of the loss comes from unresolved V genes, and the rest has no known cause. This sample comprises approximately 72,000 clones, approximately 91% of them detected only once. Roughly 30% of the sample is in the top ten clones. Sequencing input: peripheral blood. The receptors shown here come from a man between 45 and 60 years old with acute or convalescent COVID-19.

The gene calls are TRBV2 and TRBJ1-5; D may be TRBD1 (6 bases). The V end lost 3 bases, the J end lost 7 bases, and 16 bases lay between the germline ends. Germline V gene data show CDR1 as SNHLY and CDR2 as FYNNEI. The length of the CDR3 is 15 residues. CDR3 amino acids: CASSDFGRGTQPQHF. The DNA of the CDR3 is TGTGCCAGCAGTGATTTTGGCAGGGGAACGCAGCCCCAGCATTTT.

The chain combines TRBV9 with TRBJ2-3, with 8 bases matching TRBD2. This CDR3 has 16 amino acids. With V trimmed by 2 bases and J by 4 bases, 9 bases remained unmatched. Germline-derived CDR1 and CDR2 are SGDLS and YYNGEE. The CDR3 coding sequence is TGTGCCAGCAGCGTGTCTGGGGGCGGGGGGTCAGATACGCAGTATTTT. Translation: CASSVSGGGGSDTQYF.

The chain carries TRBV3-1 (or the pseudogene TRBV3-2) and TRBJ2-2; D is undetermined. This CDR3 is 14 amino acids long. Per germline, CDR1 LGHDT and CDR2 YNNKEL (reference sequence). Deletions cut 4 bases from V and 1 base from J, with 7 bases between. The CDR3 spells CASSLQENTGELFF. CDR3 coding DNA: TGTGCCAGCAGCCTTCAGGAGAACACCGGGGAGCTGTTTTTT.

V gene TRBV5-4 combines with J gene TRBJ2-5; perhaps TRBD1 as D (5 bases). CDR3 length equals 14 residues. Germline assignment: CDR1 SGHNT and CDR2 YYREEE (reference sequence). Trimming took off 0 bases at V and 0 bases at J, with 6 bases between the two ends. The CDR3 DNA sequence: TGTGCCAGCAGCTTGGCAGGGTACCAAGAGACCCAGTACTTC. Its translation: CASSLAGYQETQYF.

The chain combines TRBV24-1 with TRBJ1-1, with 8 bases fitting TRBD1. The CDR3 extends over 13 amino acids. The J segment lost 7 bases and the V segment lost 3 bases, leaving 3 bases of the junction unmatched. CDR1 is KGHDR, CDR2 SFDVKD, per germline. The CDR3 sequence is CATSDLTGVEAFF. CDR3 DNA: TGTGCCACCAGTGATCTGACAGGGGTTGAAGCTTTCTTT.

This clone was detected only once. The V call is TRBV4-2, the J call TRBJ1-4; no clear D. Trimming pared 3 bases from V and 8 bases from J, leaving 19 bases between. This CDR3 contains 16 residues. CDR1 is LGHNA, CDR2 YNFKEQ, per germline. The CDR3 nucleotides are TGTGCCAGCAGCCAGCTAGACTTATCCACGACGGAAAAACTGTTTTTT. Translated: CASSQLDLSTTEKLFF.

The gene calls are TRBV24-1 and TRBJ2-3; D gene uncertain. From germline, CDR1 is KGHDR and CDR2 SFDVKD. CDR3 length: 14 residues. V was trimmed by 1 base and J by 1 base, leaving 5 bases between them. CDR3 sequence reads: CATSDFSGTDTQYF. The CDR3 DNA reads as TGTGCCACCAGTGATTTTAGTGGCACAGATACGCAGTATTTT.

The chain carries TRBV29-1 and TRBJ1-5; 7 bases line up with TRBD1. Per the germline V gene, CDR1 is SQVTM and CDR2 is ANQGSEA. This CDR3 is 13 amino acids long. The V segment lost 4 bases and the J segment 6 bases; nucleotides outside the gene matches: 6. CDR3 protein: CSVGQGLGQPQHF. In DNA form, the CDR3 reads TGCAGCGTTGGACAGGGTCTCGGTCAGCCCCAGCATTTT.

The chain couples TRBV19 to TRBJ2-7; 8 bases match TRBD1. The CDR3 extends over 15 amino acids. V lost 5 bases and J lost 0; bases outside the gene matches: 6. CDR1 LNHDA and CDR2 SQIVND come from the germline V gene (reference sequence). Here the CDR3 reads CASSWDTGGSYEQYF. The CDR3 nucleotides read TGTGCCAGTAGTTGGGACACAGGGGGCTCCTACGAGCAGTACTTC.

CDR3: CSVRRGDGYTF. In DNA form, the CDR3 reads TGCAGCGTTCGCAGGGGGGATGGCTACACCTTC. This chain uses TRBV29-1 with TRBJ1-2, with TRBD1 identical over 7 bases. V shed 5 bases, J shed 6 bases, and the junction held 3 bases outside the gene matches. The germline CDR1 and CDR2 sequences are SQVTM and ANQGSEA. There are 11 residues in the CDR3.

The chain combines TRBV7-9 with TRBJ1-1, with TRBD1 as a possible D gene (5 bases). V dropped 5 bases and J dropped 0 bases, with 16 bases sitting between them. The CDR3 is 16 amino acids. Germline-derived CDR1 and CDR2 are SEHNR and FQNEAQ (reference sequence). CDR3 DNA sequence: TGTGCCAGCAGCCCGGTGAGGGGAGGTATGAACACTGAAGCTTTCTTT. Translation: CASSPVRGGMNTEAFF.

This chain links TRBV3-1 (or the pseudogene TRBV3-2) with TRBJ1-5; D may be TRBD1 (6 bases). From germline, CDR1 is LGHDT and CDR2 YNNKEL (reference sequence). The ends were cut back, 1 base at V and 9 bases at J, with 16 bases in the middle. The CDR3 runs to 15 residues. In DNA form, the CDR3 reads TGTGCCAGCAGCCAAGGGGGACAAGGGCTGCGGCCCCAGCATTTT. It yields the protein CASSQGGQGLRPQHF.

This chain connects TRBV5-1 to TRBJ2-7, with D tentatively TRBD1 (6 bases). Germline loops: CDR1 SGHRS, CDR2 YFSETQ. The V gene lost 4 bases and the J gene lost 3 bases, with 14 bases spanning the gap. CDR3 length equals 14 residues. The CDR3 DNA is TGCGCCAGCAGCACCGGACAGAACCTCTACGAGCAGTACTTC. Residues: CASSTGQNLYEQYF.

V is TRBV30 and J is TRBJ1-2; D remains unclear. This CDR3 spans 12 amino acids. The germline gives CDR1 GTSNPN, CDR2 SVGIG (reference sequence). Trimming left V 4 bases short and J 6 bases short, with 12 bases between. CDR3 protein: CAWTGDIHGYTF. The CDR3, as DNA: TGTGCCTGGACCGGCGACATCCATGGCTACACCTTC.

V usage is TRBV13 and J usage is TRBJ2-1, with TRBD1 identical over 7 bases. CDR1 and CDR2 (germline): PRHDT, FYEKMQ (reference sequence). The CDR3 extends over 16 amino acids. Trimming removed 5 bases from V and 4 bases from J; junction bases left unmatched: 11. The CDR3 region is CASSKTGAGMYNEQFF. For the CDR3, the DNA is TGTGCCAGCAGCAAAACAGGGGCTGGGATGTACAATGAGCAGTTCTTC.

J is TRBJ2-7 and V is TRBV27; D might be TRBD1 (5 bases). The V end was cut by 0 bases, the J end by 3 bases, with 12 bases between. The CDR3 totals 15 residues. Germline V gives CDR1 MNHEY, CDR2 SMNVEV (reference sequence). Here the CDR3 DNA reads TGTGCCAGCAGTTTATCGTTTGGGCAGGGCTACGAGCAGTACTTC. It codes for CASSLSFGQGYEQYF.

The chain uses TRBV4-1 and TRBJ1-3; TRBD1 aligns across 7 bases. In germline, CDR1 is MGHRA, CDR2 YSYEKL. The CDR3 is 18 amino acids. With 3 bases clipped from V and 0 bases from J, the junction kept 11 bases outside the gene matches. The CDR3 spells CASSHPNRGQSSGNTIYF. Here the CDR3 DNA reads TGCGCCAGCAGCCATCCTAACAGGGGCCAGAGCTCTGGAAACACCATATATTTT.

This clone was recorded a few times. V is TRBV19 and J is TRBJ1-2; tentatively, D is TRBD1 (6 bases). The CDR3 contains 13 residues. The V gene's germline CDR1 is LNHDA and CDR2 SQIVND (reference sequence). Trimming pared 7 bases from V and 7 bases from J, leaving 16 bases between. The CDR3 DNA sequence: TGTGCCAGTACCTCAGAACGGACAGCTGGCTACACCTTC. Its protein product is CASTSERTAGYTF.

This CDR3 reads CASSPSGAGTDTQYF. DNA for the CDR3: TGTGCCAGCAGCCCTTCAGGGGCCGGCACAGATACGCAGTATTTT. The chain recombines TRBV7-3 with TRBJ2-3; maybe TRBD1 (6 bases). The germline V and J ends were trimmed by 5 bases and 1 base, with 13 bases remaining between them. CDR1 and CDR2 from the germline V gene are SGHTA and FQGTGA. This CDR3 is 15 amino acids long.

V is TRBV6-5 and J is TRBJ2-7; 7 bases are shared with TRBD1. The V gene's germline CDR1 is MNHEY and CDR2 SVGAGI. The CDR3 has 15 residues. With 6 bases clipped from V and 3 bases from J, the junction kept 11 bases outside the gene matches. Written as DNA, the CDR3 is TGTGCCAGCAGGACTCCCCAAGGGGGCTTCTACGAGCAGTACTTC. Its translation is CASRTPQGGFYEQYF.